The clone carrying this T cell receptor (beta chain) was recorded at least ten times. The authors amplified TCR beta CDR3 regions, and they did so from RNA transcripts for repertoire sequencing. Second-round multiplex PCR followed a first-round RT-PCR using HTBI primers. TCRdb reanalysed the multiplex PCR reads using MiXCR and keeps one entry per CDR3 protein. The table includes 300,000 to 400,000 distinct CDR3 sequences, about a sixth detected once. Germline V CDR1 and CDR2: ENHRY, SYGVKD. The length of the CDR3 is 15 residues. Trimming shortened V by 10 bases and J by 4 bases, and 19 bases separated the two germline ends. The data were obtained in a study of Graves' ophthalmopathy and Graves' hyperthyroidism.

The source of this sequence is an adult woman with stable Graves' hyperthyroidism. Sequenced input: peripheral blood. This rearrangement joins TRBV10-3 to TRBJ2-2; a possible D gene is TRBD2 (6 bases). CDR3 residues: CATTNRRRVTGELFF. The CDR3 bases are TGTGCCACTACAAACCGTAGGAGGGTCACCGGGGAGCTGTTTTTT.